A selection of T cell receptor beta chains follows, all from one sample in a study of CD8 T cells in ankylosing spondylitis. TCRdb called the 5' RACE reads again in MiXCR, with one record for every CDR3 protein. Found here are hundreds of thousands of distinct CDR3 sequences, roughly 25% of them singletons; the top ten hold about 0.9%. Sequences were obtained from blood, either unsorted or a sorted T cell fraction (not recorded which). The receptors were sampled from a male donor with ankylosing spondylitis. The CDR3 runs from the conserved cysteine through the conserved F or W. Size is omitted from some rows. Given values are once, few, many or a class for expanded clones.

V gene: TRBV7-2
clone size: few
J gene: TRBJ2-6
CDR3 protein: CASSLTPSSSGANVLTF

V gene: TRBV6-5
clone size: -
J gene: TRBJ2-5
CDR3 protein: CASSSALESVETQYF

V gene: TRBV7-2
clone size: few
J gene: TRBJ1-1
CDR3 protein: CASKDREENTEAFF

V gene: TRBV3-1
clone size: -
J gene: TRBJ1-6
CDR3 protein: CASSPGGGSNSSLHF

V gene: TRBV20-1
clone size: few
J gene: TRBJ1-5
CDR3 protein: CSALGQGPILGNQPQHF

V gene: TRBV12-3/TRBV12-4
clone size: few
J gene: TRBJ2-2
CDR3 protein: CASAPRMGPGELFF

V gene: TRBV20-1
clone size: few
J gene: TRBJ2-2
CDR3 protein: CSARDRVHNTGELFF

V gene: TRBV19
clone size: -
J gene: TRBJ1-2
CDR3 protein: CASSISRQAIYGYTF

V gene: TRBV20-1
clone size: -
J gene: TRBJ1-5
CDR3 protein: CSARKGNNQPQHF

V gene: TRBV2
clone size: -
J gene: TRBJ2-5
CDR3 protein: CASNKVREGETQYF

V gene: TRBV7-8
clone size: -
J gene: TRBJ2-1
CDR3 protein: CASSSVPGYNEQFF

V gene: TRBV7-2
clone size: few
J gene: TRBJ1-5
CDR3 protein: CASSPSWDRSNQPQHF

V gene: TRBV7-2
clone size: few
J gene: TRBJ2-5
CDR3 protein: CASSGGLAGEETQYF

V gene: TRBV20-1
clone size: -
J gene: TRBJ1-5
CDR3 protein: CSARGGRGFGQPGLQHF

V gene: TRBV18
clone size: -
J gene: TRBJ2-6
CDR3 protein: CASSSGLTQVRANVLTF

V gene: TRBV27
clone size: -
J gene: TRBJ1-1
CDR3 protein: CASSLRGQGNTEAFF

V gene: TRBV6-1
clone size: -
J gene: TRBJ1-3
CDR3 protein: CASSEKVSSSGNTIYF

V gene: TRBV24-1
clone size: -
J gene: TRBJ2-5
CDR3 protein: CATSDGGGRRETQYF

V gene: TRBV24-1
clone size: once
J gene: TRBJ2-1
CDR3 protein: CATSDQTSGMYNEQFF

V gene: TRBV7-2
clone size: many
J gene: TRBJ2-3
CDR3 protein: CASSLQTYSTDTQYF

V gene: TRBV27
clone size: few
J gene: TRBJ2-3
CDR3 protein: CASSWTAWGDTQYF

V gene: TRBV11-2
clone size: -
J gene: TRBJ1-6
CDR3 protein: CASSLAVLRSPLHF

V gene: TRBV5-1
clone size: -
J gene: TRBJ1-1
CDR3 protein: CASSLSHNTEAFF

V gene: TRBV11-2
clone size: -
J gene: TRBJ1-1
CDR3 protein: CASSDPVGTPNTEAFF

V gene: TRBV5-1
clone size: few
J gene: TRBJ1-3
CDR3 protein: CASSSQGPSGNTIYF

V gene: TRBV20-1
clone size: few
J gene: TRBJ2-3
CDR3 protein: CSARGGRGLSDTQYF

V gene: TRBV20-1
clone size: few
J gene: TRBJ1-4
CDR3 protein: CSAPGTSNEKLFF

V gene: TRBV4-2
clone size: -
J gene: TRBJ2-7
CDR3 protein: CASSQDRTSGPYEQYF

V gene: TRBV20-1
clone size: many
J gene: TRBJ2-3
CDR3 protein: CSARVGRSGTDTQYF

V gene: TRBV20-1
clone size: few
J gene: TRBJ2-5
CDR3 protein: CSPTGRSFQETQYF

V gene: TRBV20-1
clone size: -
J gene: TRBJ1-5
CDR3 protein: CSARDYRDGSNQPQHF